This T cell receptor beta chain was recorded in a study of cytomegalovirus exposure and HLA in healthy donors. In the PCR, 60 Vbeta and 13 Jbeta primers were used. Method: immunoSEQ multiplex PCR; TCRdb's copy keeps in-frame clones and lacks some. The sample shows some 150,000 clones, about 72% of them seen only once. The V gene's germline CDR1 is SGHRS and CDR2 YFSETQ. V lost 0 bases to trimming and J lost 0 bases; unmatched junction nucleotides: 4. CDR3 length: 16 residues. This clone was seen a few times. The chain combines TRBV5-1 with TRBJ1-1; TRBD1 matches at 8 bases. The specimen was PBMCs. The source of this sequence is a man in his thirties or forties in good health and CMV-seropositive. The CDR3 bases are TGCGCCAGCAGCTTGGGTTGGACAGGGATGAACACTGAAGCTTTCTTT. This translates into CASSLGWTGMNTEAFF. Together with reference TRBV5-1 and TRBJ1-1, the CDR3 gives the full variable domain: KAGVTQTPRYLIKTRGQQVTLSCSPISGHRSVSWYQQTPGQGLQFLFEYFSETQRNKGNFPGRFSGRQFSNSRSEMNVSTLELGDSALYLCASSLGWTGMNTEAFFGQGTRLTVV.